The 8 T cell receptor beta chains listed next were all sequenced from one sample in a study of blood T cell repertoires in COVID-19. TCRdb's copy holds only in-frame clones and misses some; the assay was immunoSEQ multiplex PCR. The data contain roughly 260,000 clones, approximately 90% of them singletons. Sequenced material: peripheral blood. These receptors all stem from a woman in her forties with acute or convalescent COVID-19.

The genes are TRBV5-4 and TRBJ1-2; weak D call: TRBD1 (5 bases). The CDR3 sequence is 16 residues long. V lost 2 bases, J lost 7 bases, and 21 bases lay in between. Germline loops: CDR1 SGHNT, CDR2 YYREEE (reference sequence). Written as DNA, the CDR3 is TGTGCCAGCAGCTTTGGGCTAGGGGCCTTGGGTAGTGGCTACACCTTC. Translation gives CASSFGLGALGSGYTF.

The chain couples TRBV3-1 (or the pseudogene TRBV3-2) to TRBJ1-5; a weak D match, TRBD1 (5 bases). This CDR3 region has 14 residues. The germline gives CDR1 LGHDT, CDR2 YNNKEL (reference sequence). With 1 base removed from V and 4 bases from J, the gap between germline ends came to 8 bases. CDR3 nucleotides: TGTGCCAGCAGCCAAGGACAGAAAAATCAGCCCCAGCATTTT. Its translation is CASSQGQKNQPQHF.

The CDR3 here is CASSYRQGGYGYTF. The CDR3 region has the DNA TGTGCCAGCAGCTACCGACAGGGCGGGTATGGCTACACCTTC. The gene calls are TRBV7-2 and TRBJ1-2; 7 bases are a match to TRBD1. The ends lost 4 bases at V and 5 bases at J; junction bases unmatched: 7. The CDR3 is 14 residues long. Per germline, CDR1 SGHTA and CDR2 FQGNSA. Full variable domain (rest looked up from reference TRBV7-2 and TRBJ1-2): GAGVSQSPSNKVTEKGKDVELRCDPISGHTALYWYRQSLGQGLEFLIYFQGNSAPDKSGLPSDRFSAERTGGSVSTLTIQRTQQEDSAVYLCASSYRQGGYGYTFGSGTRLTVV.

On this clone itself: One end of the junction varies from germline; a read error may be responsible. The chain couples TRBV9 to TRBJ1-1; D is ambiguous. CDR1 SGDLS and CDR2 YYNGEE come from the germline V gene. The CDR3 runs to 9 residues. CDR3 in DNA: TGTGCCAGCAGCGCCAGGTCCCACTTT. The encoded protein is CASSARSHF.

The CDR3 sequence: CASSTLEGGDDREQYV. CDR3 nucleotides: TGTGCCAGCAGCACCTTGGAGGGGGGGGACGACCGCGAGCAGTACGTC. This chain uses TRBV21-1 with TRBJ2-7; TRBD2, the D gene given by the table, was not confirmed from the DNA. TRBV21-1 is described as a pseudogene. This CDR3 spans 16 amino acids.

The CDR3 nucleotides read TGTGCCAGCAGTTATGCGATGAACACTGAAGCTTTCTTT. Residues: CASSYAMNTEAFF. This chain connects TRBV6-6 to TRBJ1-1; D gene unclear. V was cut by 3 bases and J by 0 bases, with 5 bases left in between. CDR3 length: 13 residues. Germline loops: CDR1 MNHNY, CDR2 SVGAGI (reference sequence).

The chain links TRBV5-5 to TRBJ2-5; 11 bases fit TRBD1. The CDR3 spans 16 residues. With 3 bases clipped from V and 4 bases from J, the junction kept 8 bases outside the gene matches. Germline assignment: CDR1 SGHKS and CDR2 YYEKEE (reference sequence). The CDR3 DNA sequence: TGTGCCAGCAGCTGGGGGGCCGGGACAGGGGGAGAGACCCAGTACTTC. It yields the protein CASSWGAGTGGETQYF.

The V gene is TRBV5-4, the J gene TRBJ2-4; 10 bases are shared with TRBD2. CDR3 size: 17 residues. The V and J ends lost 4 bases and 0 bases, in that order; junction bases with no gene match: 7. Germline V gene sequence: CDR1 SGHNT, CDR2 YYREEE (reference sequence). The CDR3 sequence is CASSVRLAGVAKNIQYF. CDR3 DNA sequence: TGTGCCAGCAGCGTCAGGCTAGCGGGGGTAGCCAAAAACATTCAGTACTTC.